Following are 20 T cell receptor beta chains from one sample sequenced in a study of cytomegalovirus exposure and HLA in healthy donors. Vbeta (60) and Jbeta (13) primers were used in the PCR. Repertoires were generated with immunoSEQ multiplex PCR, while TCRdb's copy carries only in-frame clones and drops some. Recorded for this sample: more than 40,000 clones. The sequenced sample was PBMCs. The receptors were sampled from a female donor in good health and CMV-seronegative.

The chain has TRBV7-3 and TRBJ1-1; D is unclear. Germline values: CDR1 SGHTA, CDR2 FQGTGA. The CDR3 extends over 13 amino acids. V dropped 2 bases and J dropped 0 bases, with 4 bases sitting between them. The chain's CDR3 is CASSLHMNTEAFF. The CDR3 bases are TGTGCCAGCAGCTTACACATGAACACTGAAGCTTTCTTT.

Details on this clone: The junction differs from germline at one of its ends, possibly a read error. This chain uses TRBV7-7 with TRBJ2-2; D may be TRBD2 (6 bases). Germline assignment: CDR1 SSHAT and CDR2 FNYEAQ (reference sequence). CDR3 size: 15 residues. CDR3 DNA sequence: TGTGCTAGCAGCCCCGTGGGGGGACACACCGGGGAGCTGTTTTTT. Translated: CASSPVGGHTGELFF.

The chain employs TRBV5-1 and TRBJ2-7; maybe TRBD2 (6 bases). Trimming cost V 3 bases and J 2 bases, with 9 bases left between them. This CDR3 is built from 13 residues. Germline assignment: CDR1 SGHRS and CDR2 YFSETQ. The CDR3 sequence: CASSSGDPYEQYF. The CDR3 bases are TGCGCCAGCAGCTCGGGGGATCCCTACGAGCAGTACTTC.

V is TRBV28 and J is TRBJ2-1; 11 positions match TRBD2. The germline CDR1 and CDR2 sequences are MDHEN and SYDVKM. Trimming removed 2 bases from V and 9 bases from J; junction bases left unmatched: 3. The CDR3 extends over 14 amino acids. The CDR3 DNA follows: TGTGCCAGCAGTTTACAACTAGCGGGAGCTGAGCAGTTCTTC. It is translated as CASSLQLAGAEQFF.

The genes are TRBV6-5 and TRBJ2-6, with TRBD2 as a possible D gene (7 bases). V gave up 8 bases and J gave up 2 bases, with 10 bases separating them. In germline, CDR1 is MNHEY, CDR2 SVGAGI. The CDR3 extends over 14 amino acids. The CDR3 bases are TGTGCCAGCCACGGGGGGCCTGGGGCCAACGTCCTGACTTTC. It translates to CASHGGPGANVLTF.

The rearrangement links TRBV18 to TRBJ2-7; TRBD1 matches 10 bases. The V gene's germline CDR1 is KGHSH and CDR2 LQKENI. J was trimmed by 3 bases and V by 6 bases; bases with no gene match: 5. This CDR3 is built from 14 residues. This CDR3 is CASSPGTGDYEQYF. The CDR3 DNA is TGTGCCAGCTCCCCCGGGACAGGGGACTACGAGCAGTACTTC.

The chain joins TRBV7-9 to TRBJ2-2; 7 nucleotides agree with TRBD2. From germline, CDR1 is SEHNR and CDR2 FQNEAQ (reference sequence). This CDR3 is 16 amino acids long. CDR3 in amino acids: CANGGDVAANTGELFF. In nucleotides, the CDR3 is TGTGCGAATGGGGGGGACGTCGCGGCGAACACCGGGGAGCTGTTTTTT.

In DNA, the CDR3 is TGTGCCAGCAGTGACCCCTGGACAGCCGCTTCCGGCGAGCAGTACTTC. Its translation is CASSDPWTAASGEQYF. The chain combines TRBV6-1 with TRBJ2-7, with D possibly matching TRBD1 (6 bases). V was pared by 3 bases and J by 6 bases, with 21 bases between. The CDR3 totals 16 residues. Germline V lookup: CDR1 MNHNS, CDR2 SASEGT.

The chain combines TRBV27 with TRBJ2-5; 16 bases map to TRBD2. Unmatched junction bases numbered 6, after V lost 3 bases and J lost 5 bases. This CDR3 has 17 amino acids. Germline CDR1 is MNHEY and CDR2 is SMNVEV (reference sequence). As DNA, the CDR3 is TGTGCCAGCAGTTTGGGACTAGCGGGAGGGCGAGAGGAGACCCAGTACTTC. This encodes CASSLGLAGGREETQYF.

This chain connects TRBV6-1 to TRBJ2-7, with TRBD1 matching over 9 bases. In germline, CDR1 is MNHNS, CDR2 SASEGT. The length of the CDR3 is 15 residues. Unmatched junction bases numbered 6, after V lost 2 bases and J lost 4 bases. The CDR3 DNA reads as TGTGCCAGCAGTGAATCCGGGACAGGGTCATACGAGCAGTACTTC. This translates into CASSESGTGSYEQYF.

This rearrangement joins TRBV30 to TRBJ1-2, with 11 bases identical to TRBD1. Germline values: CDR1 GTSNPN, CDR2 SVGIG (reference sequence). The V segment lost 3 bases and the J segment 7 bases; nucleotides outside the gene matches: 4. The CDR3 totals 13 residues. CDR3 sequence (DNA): TGTGCCTGGAGGTCCGGGACAGGGGGTGGCTACACCTTC. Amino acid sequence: CAWRSGTGGGYTF.

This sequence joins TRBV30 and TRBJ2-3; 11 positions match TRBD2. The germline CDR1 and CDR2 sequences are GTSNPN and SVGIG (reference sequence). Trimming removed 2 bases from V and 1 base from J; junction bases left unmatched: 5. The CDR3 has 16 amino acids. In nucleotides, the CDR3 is TGTGCCTGGAGTTCGTCGACTAGCGGGGGCACAGATACGCAGTATTTT. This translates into CAWSSSTSGGTDTQYF.

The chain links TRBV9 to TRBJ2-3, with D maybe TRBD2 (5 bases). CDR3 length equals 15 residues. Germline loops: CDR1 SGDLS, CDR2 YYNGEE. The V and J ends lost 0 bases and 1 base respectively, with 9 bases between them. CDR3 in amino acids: CASSVAGSGTDTQYF. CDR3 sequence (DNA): TGTGCCAGCAGCGTAGCAGGTAGCGGCACAGATACGCAGTATTTT.

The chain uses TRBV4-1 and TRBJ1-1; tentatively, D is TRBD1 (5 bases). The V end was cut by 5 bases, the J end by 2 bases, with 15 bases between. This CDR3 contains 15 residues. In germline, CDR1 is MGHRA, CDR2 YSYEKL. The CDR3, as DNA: TGCGCCAGCAGCAATTCTCCGGGGGTCAACACTGAAGCTTTCTTT. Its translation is CASSNSPGVNTEAFF.

CDR3 in amino acids: CASSVYRDTEAFF. Written as DNA, the CDR3 is TGTGCCAGCAGCGTCTACAGAGACACTGAAGCTTTCTTT. This chain connects TRBV9 to TRBJ1-1; D remains unclear. This CDR3 has 13 amino acids. Germline lookup yields CDR1 SGDLS and CDR2 YYNGEE. V lost 2 bases and J lost 3, with 8 bases in between.

The CDR3 here is CASSESGWANIQPQHF. The CDR3 region has the DNA TGTGCCAGCAGTGAAAGTGGGTGGGCGAACATTCAGCCCCAGCATTTT. The rearrangement joins TRBV25-1 to TRBJ1-5, with unresolved D. CDR3 length equals 16 residues. V lost 2 bases, J lost 6 bases, and 17 bases lay in between. Germline V gives CDR1 MGHDK, CDR2 SYGVNS.

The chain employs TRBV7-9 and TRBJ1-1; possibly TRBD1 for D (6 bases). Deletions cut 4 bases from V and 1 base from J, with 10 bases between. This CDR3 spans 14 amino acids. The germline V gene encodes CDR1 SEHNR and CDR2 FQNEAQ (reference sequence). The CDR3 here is CASSSRGGNTEAFF. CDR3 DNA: TGTGCCAGCAGCTCACGAGGGGGGAACACTGAAGCTTTCTTT.

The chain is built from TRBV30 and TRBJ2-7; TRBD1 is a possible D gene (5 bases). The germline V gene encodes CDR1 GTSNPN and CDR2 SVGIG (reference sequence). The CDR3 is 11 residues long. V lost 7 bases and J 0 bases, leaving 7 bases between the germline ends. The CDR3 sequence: CALGPSYEQYF. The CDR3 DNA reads TGTGCCTTGGGGCCCTCCTACGAGCAGTACTTC.

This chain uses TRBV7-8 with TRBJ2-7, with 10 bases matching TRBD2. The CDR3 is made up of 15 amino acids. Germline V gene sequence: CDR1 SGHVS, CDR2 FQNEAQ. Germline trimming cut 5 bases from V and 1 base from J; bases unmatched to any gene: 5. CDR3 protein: CASSIGTSASYEQYF. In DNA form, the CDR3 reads TGTGCCAGCAGCATCGGGACTAGCGCATCCTACGAGCAGTACTTC.

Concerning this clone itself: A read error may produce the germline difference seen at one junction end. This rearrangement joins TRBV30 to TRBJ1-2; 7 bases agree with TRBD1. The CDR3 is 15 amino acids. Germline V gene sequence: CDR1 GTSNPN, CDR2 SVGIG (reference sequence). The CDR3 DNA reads TGTGCCGGGAGGAGCAGGGGGGACCTTTCCTATGGCTACACCTTC. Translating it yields CAGRSRGDLSYGYTF.